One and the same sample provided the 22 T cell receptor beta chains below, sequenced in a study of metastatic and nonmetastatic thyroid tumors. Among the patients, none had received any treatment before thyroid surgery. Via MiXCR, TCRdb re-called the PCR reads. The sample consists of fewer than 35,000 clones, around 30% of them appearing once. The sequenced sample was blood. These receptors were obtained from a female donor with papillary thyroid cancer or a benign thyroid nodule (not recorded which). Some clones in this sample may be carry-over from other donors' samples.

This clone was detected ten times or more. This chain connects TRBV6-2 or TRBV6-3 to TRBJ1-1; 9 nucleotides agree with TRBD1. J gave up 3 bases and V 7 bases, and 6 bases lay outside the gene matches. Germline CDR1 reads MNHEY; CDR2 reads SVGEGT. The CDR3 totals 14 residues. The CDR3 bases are TGTGCCAGCAAGCGGGACAGGGAGTACACTGAAGCTTTCTTT. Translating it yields CASKRDREYTEAFF.

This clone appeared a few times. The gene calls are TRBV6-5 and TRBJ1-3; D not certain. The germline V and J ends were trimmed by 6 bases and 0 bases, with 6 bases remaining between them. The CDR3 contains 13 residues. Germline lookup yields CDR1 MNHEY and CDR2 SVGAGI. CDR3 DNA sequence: TGTGCCAGCAGCGTAGACTCTGGAAACACCATATATTTT. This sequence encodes CASSVDSGNTIYF.

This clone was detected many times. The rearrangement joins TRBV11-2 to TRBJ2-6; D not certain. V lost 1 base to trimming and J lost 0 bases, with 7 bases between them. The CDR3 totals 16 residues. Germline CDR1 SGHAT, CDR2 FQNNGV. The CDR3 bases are TGTGCCAGCAGCTTAGTAAGCATCTCTGGGGCCAACGTCCTGACTTTC. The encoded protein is CASSLVSISGANVLTF.

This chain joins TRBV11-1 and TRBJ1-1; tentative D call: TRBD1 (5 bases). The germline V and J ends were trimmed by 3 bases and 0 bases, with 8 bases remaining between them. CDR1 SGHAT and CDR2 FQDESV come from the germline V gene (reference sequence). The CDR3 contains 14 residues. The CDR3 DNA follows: TGTGCCAGCAGCTTCCGGGGGATGAACACTGAAGCTTTCTTT. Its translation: CASSFRGMNTEAFF.

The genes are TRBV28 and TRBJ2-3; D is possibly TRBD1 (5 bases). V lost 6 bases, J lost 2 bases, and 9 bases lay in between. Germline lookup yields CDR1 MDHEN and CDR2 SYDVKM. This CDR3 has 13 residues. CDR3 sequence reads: CASSPTDTDTQYF. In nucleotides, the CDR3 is TGTGCCAGCAGCCCGACAGACACAGATACGCAGTATTTT. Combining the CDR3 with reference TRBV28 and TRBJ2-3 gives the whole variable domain DVKVTQSSRYLVKRTGEKVFLECVQDMDHENMFWYRQDPGLGLRLIYFSYDVKMKEKGDIPEGYSVSREKKERFSLILESASTNQTSMYLCASSPTDTDTQYFGPGTRLTVL.

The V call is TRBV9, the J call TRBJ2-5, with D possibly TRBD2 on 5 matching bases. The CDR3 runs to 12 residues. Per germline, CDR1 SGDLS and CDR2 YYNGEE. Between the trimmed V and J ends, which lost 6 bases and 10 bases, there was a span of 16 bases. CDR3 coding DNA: TGTGCCAGCATTGGGAGCAACGACAACCAGTACTTC. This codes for CASIGSNDNQYF.

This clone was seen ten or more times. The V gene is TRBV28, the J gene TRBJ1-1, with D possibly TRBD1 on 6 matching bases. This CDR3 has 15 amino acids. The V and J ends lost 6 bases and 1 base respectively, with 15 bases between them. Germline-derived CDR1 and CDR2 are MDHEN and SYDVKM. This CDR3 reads CASRKAGQRNTEAFF. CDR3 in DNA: TGTGCCAGCAGAAAAGCGGGACAAAGGAACACTGAAGCTTTCTTT. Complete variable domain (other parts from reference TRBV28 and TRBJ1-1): DVKVTQSSRYLVKRTGEKVFLECVQDMDHENMFWYRQDPGLGLRLIYFSYDVKMKEKGDIPEGYSVSREKKERFSLILESASTNQTSMYLCASRKAGQRNTEAFFGQGTRLTVV.

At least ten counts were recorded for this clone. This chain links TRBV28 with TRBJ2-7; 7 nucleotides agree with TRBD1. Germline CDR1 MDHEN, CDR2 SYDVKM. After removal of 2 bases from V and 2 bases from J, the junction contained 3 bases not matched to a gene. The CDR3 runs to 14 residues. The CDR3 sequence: CASSLDDRAYEQYF. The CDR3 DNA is TGTGCCAGCAGTTTAGACGACAGGGCCTACGAGCAGTACTTC.

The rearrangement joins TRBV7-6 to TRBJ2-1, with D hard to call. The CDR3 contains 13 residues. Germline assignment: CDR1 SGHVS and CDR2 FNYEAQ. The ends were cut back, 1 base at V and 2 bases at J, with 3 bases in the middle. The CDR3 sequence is CASSLETYNEQFF. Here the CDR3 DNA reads TGTGCCAGCAGCTTAGAGACCTACAATGAGCAGTTCTTC. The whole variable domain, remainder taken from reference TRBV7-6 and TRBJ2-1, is GAGVSQSPRYKVTKRGQDVALRCDPISGHVSLYWYRQALGQGPEFLTYFNYEAQQDKSGLPNDRFSAERPEGSISTLTIQRTEQRDSAMYRCASSLETYNEQFFGPGTRLTVL.

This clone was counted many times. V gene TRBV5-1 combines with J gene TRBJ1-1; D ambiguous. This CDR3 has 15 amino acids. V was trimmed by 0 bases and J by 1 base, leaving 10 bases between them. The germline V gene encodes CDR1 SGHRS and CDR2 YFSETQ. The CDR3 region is CASSLEGRPNTEAFF. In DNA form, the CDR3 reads TGCGCCAGCAGCTTGGAGGGCAGACCGAACACTGAAGCTTTCTTT.

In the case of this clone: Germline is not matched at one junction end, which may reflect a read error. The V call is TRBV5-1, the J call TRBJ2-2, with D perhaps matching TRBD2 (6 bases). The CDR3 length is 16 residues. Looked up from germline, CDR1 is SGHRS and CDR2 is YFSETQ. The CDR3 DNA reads TGCGCCAGCAGCTGGATGGACTACACGAGCACCTGGGAGCTGTTTTTT. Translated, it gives CASSWMDYTSTWELFF. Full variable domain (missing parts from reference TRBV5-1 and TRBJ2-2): KAGVTQTPRYLIKTRGQQVTLSCSPISGHRSVSWYQQTPGQGLQFLFEYFSETQRNKGNFPGRFSGRQFSNSRSEMNVSTLELGDSALYLCASSWMDYTSTWELFFGEGSRLTVL.

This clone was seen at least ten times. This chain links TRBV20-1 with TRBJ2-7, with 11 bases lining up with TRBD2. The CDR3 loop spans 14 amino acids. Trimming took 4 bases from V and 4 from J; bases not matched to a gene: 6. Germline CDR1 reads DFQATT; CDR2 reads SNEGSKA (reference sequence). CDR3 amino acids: CSAMTSGIGYEQYF. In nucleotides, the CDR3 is TGCAGTGCTATGACTAGCGGGATTGGTTACGAGCAGTACTTC.

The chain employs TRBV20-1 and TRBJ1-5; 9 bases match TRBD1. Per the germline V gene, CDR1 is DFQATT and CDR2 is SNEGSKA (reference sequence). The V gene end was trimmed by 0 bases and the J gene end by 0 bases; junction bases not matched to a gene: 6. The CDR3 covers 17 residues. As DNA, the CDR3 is TGCAGTGCTAGAGAGCCGGGACAGGGCTATAGCAATCAGCCCCAGCATTTT. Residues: CSAREPGQGYSNQPQHF.

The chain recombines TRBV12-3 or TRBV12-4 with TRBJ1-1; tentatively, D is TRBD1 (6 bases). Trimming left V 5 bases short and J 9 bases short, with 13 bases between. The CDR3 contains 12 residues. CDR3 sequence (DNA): TGTGCCAGCAGTACAGGACAGCGAAAAGCTTTCTTT. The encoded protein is CASSTGQRKAFF.

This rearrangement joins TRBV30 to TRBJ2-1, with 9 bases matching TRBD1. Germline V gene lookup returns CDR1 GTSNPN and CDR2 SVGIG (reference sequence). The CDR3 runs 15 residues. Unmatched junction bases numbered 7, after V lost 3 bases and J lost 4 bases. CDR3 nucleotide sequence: TGTGCCTGGAGCCAGGGACAGGGAGTTTACAATGAGCAGTTCTTC. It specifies CAWSQGQGVYNEQFF.

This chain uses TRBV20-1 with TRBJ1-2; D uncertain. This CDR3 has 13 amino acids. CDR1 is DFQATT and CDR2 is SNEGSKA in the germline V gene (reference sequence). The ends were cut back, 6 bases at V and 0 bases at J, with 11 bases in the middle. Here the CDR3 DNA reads TGCAGTGCCACGCAGCCAACTAACTATGGCTACACCTTC. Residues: CSATQPTNYGYTF.

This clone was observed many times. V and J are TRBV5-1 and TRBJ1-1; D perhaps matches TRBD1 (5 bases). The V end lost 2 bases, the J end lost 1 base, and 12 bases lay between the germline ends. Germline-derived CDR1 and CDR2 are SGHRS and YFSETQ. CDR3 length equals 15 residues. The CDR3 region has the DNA TGCGCCAGCAGCTTTCCTGGGGCCCAGAACACTGAAGCTTTCTTT. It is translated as CASSFPGAQNTEAFF.

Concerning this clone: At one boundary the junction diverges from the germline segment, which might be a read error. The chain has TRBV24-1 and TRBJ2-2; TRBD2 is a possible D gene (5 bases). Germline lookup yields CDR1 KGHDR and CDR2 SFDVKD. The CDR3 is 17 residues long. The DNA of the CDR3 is TGTGCCAGCAGTGACCCGACTATCCGCCTTGGATCGGGGGAGCTGTTTTTT. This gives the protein CASSDPTIRLGSGELFF.

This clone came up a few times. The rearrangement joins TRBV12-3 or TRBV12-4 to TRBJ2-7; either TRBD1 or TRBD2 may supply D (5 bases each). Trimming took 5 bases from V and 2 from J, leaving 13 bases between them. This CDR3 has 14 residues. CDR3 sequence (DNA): TGTGCCAGCAGTCCCTGGGACCGGACCTACGAGCAGTACTTC. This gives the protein CASSPWDRTYEQYF.

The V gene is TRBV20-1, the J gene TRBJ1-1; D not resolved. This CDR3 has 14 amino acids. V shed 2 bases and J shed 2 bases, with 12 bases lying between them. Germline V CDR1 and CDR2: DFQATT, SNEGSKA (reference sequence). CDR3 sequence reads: CSARSDTENTEAFF. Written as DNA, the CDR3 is TGCAGTGCTAGAAGCGATACAGAAAACACTGAAGCTTTCTTT.

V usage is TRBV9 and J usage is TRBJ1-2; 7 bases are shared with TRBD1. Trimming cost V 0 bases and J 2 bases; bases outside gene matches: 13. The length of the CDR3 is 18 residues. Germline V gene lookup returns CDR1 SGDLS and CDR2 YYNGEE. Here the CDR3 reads CASSVGSVGGGGNYGYTF. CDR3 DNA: TGTGCCAGCAGCGTAGGATCTGTAGGAGGGGGCGGCAACTATGGCTACACCTTC.

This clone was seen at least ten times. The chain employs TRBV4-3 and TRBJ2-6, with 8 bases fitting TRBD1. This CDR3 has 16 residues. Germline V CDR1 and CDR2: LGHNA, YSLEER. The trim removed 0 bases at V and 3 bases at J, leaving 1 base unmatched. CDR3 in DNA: TGCGCCAGCAGCCAAGATGGGACAGGTGGGGCCAACGTCCTGACTTTC. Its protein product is CASSQDGTGGANVLTF.